This T cell receptor beta chain was captured by sequencing in a study of T-cell reconstitution after alpha-beta-depleted transplantation in children. This CDR3 region has 16 residues. Germline trimming cut 0 bases from V and 10 bases from J; bases unmatched to any gene: 7. Germline loops: CDR1 WSHSY, CDR2 SAAADI. A TCRbeta library incorporating unique molecular identifiers was prepared. Via MiXCR, TCRdb re-called the PCR reads, giving one row per CDR3 protein. The table records about 610,000 distinct CDR3 sequences, over 9.5% of them present only once. This clonotype was detected many times. The receptor's source is a human donor who donated a stem cell graft to a child with acute myeloid leukemia. The chain couples TRBV10-2 to TRBJ2-1, with 12 bases aligning to TRBD2. Sequences were derived from PBMCs from the stem cell graft donor, sampled from the stem cell graft. The DNA of the CDR3 is TGCGCCAGCAGTGAGTCATTGACTAGCGGGAGTCAGGAGCAGTTCTTC. This codes for CASSESLTSGSQEQFF.